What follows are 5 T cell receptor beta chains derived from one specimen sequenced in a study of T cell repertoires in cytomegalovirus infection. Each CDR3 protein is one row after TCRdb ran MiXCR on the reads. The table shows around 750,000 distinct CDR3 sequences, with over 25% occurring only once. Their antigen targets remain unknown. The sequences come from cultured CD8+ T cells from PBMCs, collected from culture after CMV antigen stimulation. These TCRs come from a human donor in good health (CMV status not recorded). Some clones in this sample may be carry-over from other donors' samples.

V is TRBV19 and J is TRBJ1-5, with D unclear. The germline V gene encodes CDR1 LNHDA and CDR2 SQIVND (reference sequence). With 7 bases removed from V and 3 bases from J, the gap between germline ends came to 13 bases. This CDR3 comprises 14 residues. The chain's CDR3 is CASNPGPINQPQHF. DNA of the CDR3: TGTGCCAGTAACCCGGGCCCAATCAATCAGCCCCAGCATTTT. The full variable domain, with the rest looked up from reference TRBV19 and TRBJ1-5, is DGGITQSPKYLFRKEGQNVTLSCEQNLNHDAMYWYRQDPGQGLRLIYYSQIVNDFQKGDIAEGYSVSREKKESFPLTVTSAQKNPTAFYLCASNPGPINQPQHFGDGTRLSIL.

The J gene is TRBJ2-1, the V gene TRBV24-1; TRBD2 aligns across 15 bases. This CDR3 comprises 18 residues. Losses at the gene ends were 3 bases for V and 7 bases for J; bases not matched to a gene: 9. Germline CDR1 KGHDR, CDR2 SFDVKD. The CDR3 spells CATSDPRTSGGARNEQFF. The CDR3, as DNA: TGTGCCACCAGTGATCCCCGGACTAGCGGGGGGGCTAGAAATGAGCAGTTCTTC.

CDR3: CASSGDREFF. The DNA for the CDR3 is TGTGCCAGCAGCGGGGACAGGGAGTTCTTC. This chain uses TRBV7-3 with TRBJ2-1; TRBD1 aligns across 9 bases. V was pared by 5 bases and J by 14 bases, with 1 base of the junction left unmatched. The CDR3 totals 10 residues. CDR1 SGHTA and CDR2 FQGTGA come from the germline V gene. Combining the CDR3 with reference TRBV7-3 and TRBJ2-1 gives the whole variable domain GAGVSQTPSNKVTEKGKYVELRCDPISGHTALYWYRQSLGQGPEFLIYFQGTGAADDSGLPNDRFFAVRPEGSVSTLKIQRTERGDSAVYLCASSGDREFFGPGTRLTVL.

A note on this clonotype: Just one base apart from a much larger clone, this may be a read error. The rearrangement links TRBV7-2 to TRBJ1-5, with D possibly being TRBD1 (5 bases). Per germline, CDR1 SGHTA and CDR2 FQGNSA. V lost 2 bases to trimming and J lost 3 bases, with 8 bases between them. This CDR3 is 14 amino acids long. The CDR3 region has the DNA TGTGCCAGCAGCTTAAACAGGAACAATCAGCCCCAGCATTTT. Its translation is CASSLNRNNQPQHF.

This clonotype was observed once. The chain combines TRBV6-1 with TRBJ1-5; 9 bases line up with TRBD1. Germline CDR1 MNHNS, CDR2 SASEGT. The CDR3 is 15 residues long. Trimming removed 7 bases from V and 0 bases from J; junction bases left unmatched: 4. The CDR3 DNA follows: TGTGCCAGCAAGAGGACAGGGGATAGCAATCAGCCCCAGCATTTT. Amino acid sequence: CASKRTGDSNQPQHF.